This T cell receptor beta chain was profiled in a study of CD8+ T cells in alopecia areata. As for the study in general: Tofacitinib administration to treated patients was oral, at 5 to 10 mg twice daily. Study-wide results and caveats: Many of the expanded lesional clones endured in scalp and blood while on tofacitinib.

Extraction of RNA preceded its reverse transcription into cDNA, which served as the sequencing template. The method was immunoSEQ multiplex PCR; TCRdb's version includes in-frame clones alone and lacks a portion of them. The table lists fewer than 250,000 clones, 60% of them singletons. Trimming left V 2 bases short and J 3 bases short, with 12 bases between. Germline CDR1 is SGHTA and CDR2 is FQGNSA. CDR3 length: 15 residues. As regards this clone: Its antigen is still unknown.

Stated treatment: oral pan-JAK inhibitor, 5-10 mg twice daily. Individuals with alopecia areata gave both lesional scalp punch biopsies and peripheral blood for collection. The sequence was obtained from a human donor with alopecia areata. The source was CD4+ T cells sorted from blood, collected at week 24, from a patient treated with tofacitinib. The chain uses TRBV7-2 and TRBJ2-3; weak D call: TRBD1 (6 bases). CDR3 loop: CASSLWQGRTDTQYF. As DNA, the CDR3 is TGTGCCAGCAGCTTATGGCAGGGGAGAACAGATACGCAGTATTTT.